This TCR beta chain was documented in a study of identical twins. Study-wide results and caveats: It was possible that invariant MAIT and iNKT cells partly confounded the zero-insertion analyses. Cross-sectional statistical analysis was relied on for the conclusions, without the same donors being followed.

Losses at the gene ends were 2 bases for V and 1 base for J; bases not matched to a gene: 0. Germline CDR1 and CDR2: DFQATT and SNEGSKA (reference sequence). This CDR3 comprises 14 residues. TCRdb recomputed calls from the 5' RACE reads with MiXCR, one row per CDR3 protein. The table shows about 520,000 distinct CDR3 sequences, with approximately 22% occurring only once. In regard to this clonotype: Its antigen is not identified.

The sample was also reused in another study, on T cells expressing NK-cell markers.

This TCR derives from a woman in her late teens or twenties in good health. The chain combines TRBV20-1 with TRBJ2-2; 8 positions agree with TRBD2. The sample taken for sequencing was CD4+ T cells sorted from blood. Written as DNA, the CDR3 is TGCAGTGCTAGACGGGAGGGGAACACCGGGGAGCTGTTTTTT. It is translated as CSARREGNTGELFF.